The 6 T cell receptor beta chains below come from one sample, sequenced in a study of T cell changes during pregnancy in multiple sclerosis. Clones were sequenced by immunoSEQ multiplex PCR, and TCRdb holds only the in-frame ones, with some missing. Among some 69,000 clones, less than 95% were seen once, and the ten largest hold about 2%. Sequencing used peripheral blood, obtained in the second trimester of pregnancy. These receptors were taken from a female donor in good health, enrolled as a control in a pregnancy study.

In its sample, this clone was seen a few times. Other nucleotide sequences from this sample produce the same CDR3. CDR3 DNA: TGTGCCAGCAGCCTCGGACAGGGCGGTCAGCCCCAGCATTTT. Translated: CASSLGQGGQPQHF. This chain uses TRBV7-9 with TRBJ1-5; TRBD1 agrees at 8 bases. Germline V gives CDR1 SEHNR, CDR2 FQNEAQ (reference sequence). This CDR3 region has 14 residues. V was pared by 5 bases and J by 6 bases, with 6 bases of the junction left unmatched.

The table lists this clone with a count of one. This rearrangement joins TRBV18 to TRBJ2-1, with TRBD2 as a possible D gene (5 bases). Trimming removed 3 bases at V and 0 bases at J, with 12 bases between. This CDR3 has 16 residues. The germline V gene encodes CDR1 KGHSH and CDR2 LQKENI. In DNA form, the CDR3 reads TGTGCCAGCTCACCTCGAAGGGAGAGCTCCTACAATGAGCAGTTCTTC. This encodes CASSPRRESSYNEQFF. Supplemented by reference TRBV18 and TRBJ2-1, the full variable domain reads NAGVMQNPRHLVRRRGQEARLRCSPMKGHSHVYWYRQLPEEGLKFMVYLQKENIIDESGMPKERFSAEFPKEGPSILRIQQVVRGDSAAYFCASSPRRESSYNEQFFGPGTRLTVL.

J is TRBJ2-7 and V is TRBV29-1; 9 bases are a match to TRBD2. The CDR3 has 14 residues. CDR1 SQVTM and CDR2 ANQGSEA come from the germline V gene. J was trimmed by 4 bases and V by 6 bases; bases with no gene match: 10. The CDR3 reads CSVRTVAGVYEQYF. CDR3 nucleotides: TGCAGCGTCAGAACGGTAGCGGGGGTGTACGAGCAGTACTTC.

The V call is TRBV6-1, the J call TRBJ1-5, with D hard to call. Trimming took 2 bases from V and 2 from J, leaving 16 bases between them. The CDR3 length is 17 residues. In germline, CDR1 is MNHNS, CDR2 SASEGT. CDR3 in amino acids: CASSESLSAGGNQPQHF. The CDR3 DNA reads TGTGCCAGCAGTGAAAGCCTATCGGCCGGGGGCAATCAGCCCCAGCATTTT.

The CDR3 region is CASSQGTGNYGYTF. CDR3 nucleotides: TGTGCCAGCAGCCAAGGGACAGGGAACTATGGCTACACCTTC. V gene TRBV7-2 combines with J gene TRBJ1-2; 9 nucleotides agree with TRBD1. The CDR3 spans 14 residues. Germline CDR1 SGHTA, CDR2 FQGNSA. The V gene end was trimmed by 5 bases and the J gene end by 2 bases; junction bases not matched to a gene: 3.

CDR3 loop: CASSDSAGGPTDTQYF. Here the CDR3 DNA reads TGTGCCAGCAGCGATTCGGCGGGAGGGCCCACAGATACGCAGTATTTT. J is TRBJ2-3 and V is TRBV9, with TRBD2 matching 9 bases. Germline assignment: CDR1 SGDLS and CDR2 YYNGEE. Trimming removed 3 bases from V and 2 bases from J; junction bases left unmatched: 7. There are 16 residues in the CDR3.